These T cell receptor beta chains were read from a single sample in a study of shared clonotypes between healthy human individuals. Generated by immunoSEQ multiplex PCR, the TCRdb table keeps only in-frame clones and is missing some. The table lists about 1 million clones, roughly 80% of them singletons. Sequencing was performed on memory CD4+ T cells sorted from blood. The receptors stem from a man between 18 and 35 years old in good health. CDR3s include the opening cysteine and the closing phenylalanine or tryptophan. The order of the fields is clone size, J gene, V gene, D gene, CDR3 protein, CDR3 DNA. A D gene is named only where the DNA matches it firmly. Clone sizes are given selectively: once, few, many, or a class where the clone is expanded.

NA,TRBJ1-3,TRBV14,NA,CASSQGNSGNTIYF,TGTGCCAGCAGCCAAGGCAACTCTGGAAACACCATATATTTT
NA,TRBJ2-7,TRBV20-1,NA,CSARDPPEQYF,TGCAGTGCTAGAGACCCCCCCGAGCAGTACTTC
NA,TRBJ2-7,TRBV6-5,NA,CASSPGSYYEQYF,TGTGCCAGCAGCCCCGGGAGCTACTACGAGCAGTACTTC
NA,TRBJ1-5,TRBV7-2,NA,CASSLRSNQPQHF,TGTGCCAGCAGCCTACGAAGCAATCAGCCCCAGCATTTT
few,TRBJ2-7,TRBV5-1,TRBD2,CASSPGTSGSPYEQYF,TGCGCCAGCAGCCCCGGGACTAGCGGGAGCCCCTACGAGCAGTACTTC
NA,TRBJ2-1,TRBV28,NA,CASSFGQGSYNEQFF,TGTGCCAGCAGTTTCGGGCAGGGCTCCTACAATGAGCAGTTCTTC
NA,TRBJ2-5,TRBV11-2,TRBD1,CASSSTGTGKETQYF,TGTGCCAGCAGCTCCACCGGGACAGGGAAAGAGACCCAGTACTTC
NA,TRBJ1-2,TRBV10-3,TRBD1,CAIIGQGGGYTF,TGTGCCATCATCGGACAGGGAGGTGGCTACACCTTC
NA,TRBJ2-3,TRBV7-2,NA,CASSLRGYEATDTQYF,TGTGCCAGCAGCTTACGGGGATATGAGGCCACAGATACGCAGTATTTT
NA,TRBJ2-3,TRBV13,TRBD2,CASSLAQRGDTDTQYF,TGTGCCAGCAGCTTGGCCCAGCGGGGGGACACAGATACGCAGTATTTT
NA,TRBJ1-2,TRBV19,NA,CASSAGTRYYGYTF,TGTGCCAGTAGTGCCGGGACTCGCTATTATGGCTACACCTTC
NA,TRBJ1-1,TRBV19,NA,CASSINGGRTEAFF,TGTGCCAGTAGTATAAACGGAGGGAGGACTGAAGCTTTCTTT
NA,TRBJ2-1,TRBV6-4,TRBD2,CASSDSGGSSYNEQFF,TGTGCCAGCAGTGATAGCGGGGGGAGCTCCTACAATGAGCAGTTCTTC
few,TRBJ1-5,TRBV2,NA,CASKGQISNQPQHF,TGTGCCAGCAAGGGACAAATTAGCAATCAGCCCCAGCATTTT
once,TRBJ2-5,TRBV6-1,NA,CASRLGTGYQETQYF,TGTGCCAGCAGACTGGGGACTGGGTACCAAGAGACCCAGTACTTC
NA,TRBJ1-4,TRBV6-5,NA,CASSSRGVEKLFF,TGTGCCAGCAGTTCACGAGGGGTTGAAAAACTGTTTTTT
NA,TRBJ1-1,TRBV6-1,NA,CASTHPREGTSEAFF,TGTGCCAGCACCCACCCACGGGAGGGTACCTCTGAAGCTTTCTTT
NA,TRBJ2-5,TRBV5-3,TRBD1,CARSKGQALGETQYF,TGTGCCAGAAGTAAGGGACAGGCCTTGGGGGAGACCCAGTACTTC
NA,TRBJ2-1,TRBV5-1,NA,CASAEGLNEQFF,TGCGCCAGCGCCGAGGGTCTCAATGAGCAGTTCTTC
few,TRBJ2-3,TRBV19,TRBD1,CASSITGAGVTQYF,TGTGCCAGTAGTATCACAGGGGCCGGTGTTACGCAGTATTTT
NA,TRBJ2-7,TRBV7-8,NA,CASSGAGVGEQYF,TGTGCCAGCAGTGGGGCAGGGGTAGGCGAGCAGTACTTC
NA,TRBJ1-1,TRBV7-2,NA,CASSSLGAGGGTEAFF,TGTGCCAGCAGCTCGCTAGGGGCAGGTGGAGGCACTGAAGCTTTCTTT
NA,TRBJ2-2,TRBV11-2,TRBD1,CASSLTGGNTGELFF,TGTGCCAGCAGCCTTACAGGGGGCAACACCGGGGAGCTGTTTTTT
NA,TRBJ2-7,TRBV11-3,TRBD1,CASSLGEGTGFVEQYF,TGTGCCAGCAGCTTAGGGGAAGGGACAGGCTTCGTCGAGCAGTACTTC
NA,TRBJ2-3,TRBV7-2,NA,CASSLPTGRTDTQYF,TGTGCCAGCAGCTTGCCCACGGGTCGAACAGATACGCAGTATTTT
once,TRBJ2-7,TRBV9,TRBD2,CASSPVGLAGGGEQYF,TGTGCCAGCAGCCCCGTCGGACTAGCGGGAGGGGGGGAGCAGTACTTC
NA,TRBJ2-7,TRBV6-5,NA,CASSRGGSSPYEQYF,TGTGCCAGCAGTCGCGGCGGATCTTCCCCCTACGAGCAGTACTTC
NA,TRBJ2-1,TRBV7-2,TRBD1,CASSLDRGSYNEQFF,TGTGCCAGCAGCTTAGACAGGGGGTCCTACAATGAGCAGTTCTTC
NA,TRBJ1-5,TRBV19,NA,CASREQGLYNQPQHF,TGTGCCAGTAGAGAACAGGGATTATACAATCAGCCCCAGCATTTT
NA,TRBJ1-1,TRBV10-3,NA,CAISDFAGKNTEAFF,TGTGCCATCAGTGATTTTGCCGGTAAGAACACTGAAGCTTTCTTT
few,TRBJ1-1,TRBV30,TRBD1,CAWNRGLTEAFF,TGTGCCTGGAACAGGGGGCTCACTGAAGCTTTCTTT
NA,TRBJ1-2,TRBV18,TRBD1,CASSPPGTGGNGYGYTF,TGTGCCAGCTCACCCCCCGGGACAGGGGGAAATGGTTATGGCTACACCTTC
NA,TRBJ2-5,TRBV7-9,NA,CASSLAGYKETQYF,TGTGCCAGCAGCTTAGCGGGTTATAAAGAGACCCAGTACTTC
few,TRBJ1-2,TRBV5-1,TRBD1,CASSLALTGPYGYTF,TGCGCCAGCAGCTTGGCCCTGACAGGGCCCTATGGCTACACCTTC
NA,TRBJ2-7,TRBV11-2,NA,CASSPGQLYEQYF,TGTGCCAGCAGCCCTGGACAGCTTTACGAGCAGTACTTC
NA,TRBJ1-5,TRBV7-3,NA,CASSLLSNFGNQPQHF,TGTGCCAGCAGCTTACTTTCCAATTTCGGCAATCAGCCCCAGCATTTT
NA,TRBJ2-7,TRBV2,NA,CASSVAESYEQYF,TGTGCCAGCAGTGTAGCCGAGTCCTACGAGCAGTACTTC
few,TRBJ1-2,TRBV5-4,NA,CASSLFYSTNYGYTF,TGTGCCAGCAGCTTGTTCTATTCTACTAACTATGGCTACACCTTC
many,TRBJ2-3,TRBV27,NA,CASSLSWGSDTQYF,TGTGCCAGCAGTTTATCTTGGGGCTCAGATACGCAGTATTTT
NA,TRBJ1-5,TRBV6-1,NA,CASSAWGGDNQPQHF,TGTGCCAGCAGCGCCTGGGGGGGAGACAATCAGCCCCAGCATTTT
NA,TRBJ2-7,TRBV4-2,TRBD2,CASSRLRGGANEQYF,TGTGCCAGCAGCCGCCTTCGCGGGGGGGCCAACGAGCAGTACTTC
NA,TRBJ1-6,TRBV7-9,TRBD1,CASSQTGQAGEALHF,TGTGCCAGCAGCCAAACCGGACAGGCCGGGGAGGCCCTCCACTTT
NA,TRBJ2-1,TRBV19,TRBD2,CASSIILAGDEQFF,TGTGCCAGTAGTATAATTCTCGCGGGGGATGAGCAGTTCTTC
once,TRBJ2-2,TRBV5-1,NA,CASSLNGGELFF,TGCGCCAGCAGCTTAAACGGCGGGGAGCTGTTTTTT